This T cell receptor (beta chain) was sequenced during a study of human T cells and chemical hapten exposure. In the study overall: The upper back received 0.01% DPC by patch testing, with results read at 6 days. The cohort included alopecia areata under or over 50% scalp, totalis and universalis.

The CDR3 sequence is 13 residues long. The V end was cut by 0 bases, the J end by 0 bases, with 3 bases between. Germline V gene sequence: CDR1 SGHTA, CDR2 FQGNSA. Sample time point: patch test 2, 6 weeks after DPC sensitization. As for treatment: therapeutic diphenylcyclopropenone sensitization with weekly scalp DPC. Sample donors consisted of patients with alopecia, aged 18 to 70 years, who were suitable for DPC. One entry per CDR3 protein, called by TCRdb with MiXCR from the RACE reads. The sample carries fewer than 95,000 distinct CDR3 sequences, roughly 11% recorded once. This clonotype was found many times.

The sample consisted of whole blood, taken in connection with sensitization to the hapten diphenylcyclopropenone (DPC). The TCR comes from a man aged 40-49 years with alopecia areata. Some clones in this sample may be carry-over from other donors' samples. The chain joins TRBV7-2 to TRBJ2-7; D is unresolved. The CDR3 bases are TGTGCCAGCAGCTTAGCGACCTCCTACGAGCAGTACTTC. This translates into CASSLATSYEQYF.